The 16 T cell receptor beta chains given below trace back to one sample, sequenced in a study of blood T cell repertoires in COVID-19. Here immunoSEQ multiplex PCR was the method, and the copy in TCRdb shows in-frame clones only, minus some. The sample shows around 180,000 clones, around 85% of them seen only once. The source material was peripheral blood. These TCRs come from a person aged 65 to 85 with COVID-19, enrolled during active disease.

This clone was seen at least ten times. V usage is TRBV7-8 and J usage is TRBJ2-7; 8 nucleotides align to TRBD1. This CDR3 comprises 14 residues. Germline values: CDR1 SGHVS, CDR2 FQNEAQ. After removal of 5 bases from V and 5 bases from J, the junction contained 8 bases not matched to a gene. CDR3 sequence reads: CASSPLGTGHEQYF. Here the CDR3 DNA reads TGTGCCAGCAGCCCTCTAGGGACAGGCCACGAGCAGTACTTC.

This clone showed up just once. V is TRBV4-1 and J is TRBJ2-2; TRBD2 is a possible D gene (5 bases). This CDR3 contains 14 residues. From germline, CDR1 is MGHRA and CDR2 YSYEKL. V lost 1 base and J lost 7, with 10 bases in between. The CDR3 DNA follows: TGCGCCAGCAGCCAAGTCGGGGTATTCGGGGAGCTGTTTTTT. Translation gives CASSQVGVFGELFF.

This clone was detected only once. The genes are TRBV4-1 and TRBJ1-2, with D tentatively TRBD1 (5 bases). The CDR3 loop spans 14 amino acids. Germline CDR1 reads MGHRA; CDR2 reads YSYEKL. With 2 bases removed from V and 6 bases from J, the gap between germline ends came to 13 bases. The CDR3 coding sequence is TGCGCCAGCAGCCAACGACCCTCAGGGCATGGCTACACCTTC. Its translation is CASSQRPSGHGYTF.

This clone was counted once. The rearrangement joins TRBV28 to TRBJ1-6, with D unresolved. V was pared by 5 bases and J by 0 bases, with 11 bases between. This CDR3 contains 16 residues. From germline, CDR1 is MDHEN and CDR2 SYDVKM. CDR3: CASSLIASSYNSPLHF. The DNA of the CDR3 is TGTGCCAGCAGTCTGATAGCCAGCTCCTATAATTCACCCCTCCACTTT.

The J gene is TRBJ2-7, the V gene TRBV18; TRBD2 is a possible D gene (5 bases). Trimming took off 3 bases at V and 4 bases at J, with 10 bases between the two ends. This CDR3 comprises 13 residues. Germline V gives CDR1 KGHSH, CDR2 LQKENI. CDR3 DNA: TGTGCCAGCTCACCCTCCGGGAAATACGAGCAGTACTTC. Its protein is CASSPSGKYEQYF.

The chain recombines TRBV9 with TRBJ2-3; tentatively, D is TRBD2 (5 bases). The V gene lost 3 bases and the J gene lost 6 bases, with 17 bases spanning the gap. Germline CDR1 is SGDLS and CDR2 is YYNGEE. The CDR3 covers 15 residues. Written as DNA, the CDR3 is TGTGCCAGCAGCGCTTTAGGATCTCTAGCTGATACGCAGTATTTT. Protein product: CASSALGSLADTQYF. The complete variable domain, with remaining parts taken from reference TRBV9 and TRBJ2-3, reads DSGVTQTPKHLITATGQRVTLRCSPRSGDLSVYWYQQSLDQGLQFLIQYYNGEERAKGNILERFSAQQFPDLHSELNLSSLELGDSALYFCASSALGSLADTQYFGPGTRLTVL.

The chain links TRBV28 to TRBJ1-6; 9 bases line up with TRBD1. The CDR3 has 15 amino acids. V shed 4 bases and J 10 bases; nucleotides not matched to a gene: 8. Germline V gene sequence: CDR1 MDHEN, CDR2 SYDVKM. This CDR3 is CASSYQGTGPSPLHF. The CDR3 DNA sequence: TGTGCCAGCAGTTATCAGGGGACAGGGCCGTCACCCCTCCACTTT.

V is TRBV7-8 and J is TRBJ2-1; D call uncertain. The CDR3 sequence is 16 residues long. Trimming removed 5 bases from V and 8 bases from J, with 22 bases in between. The germline V gene encodes CDR1 SGHVS and CDR2 FQNEAQ. The CDR3 DNA follows: TGTGCCAGCAGCCGAGATCTTGCGGCCACAAACTATGAGCAGTTCTTC. It codes for CASSRDLAATNYEQFF.

This clone was seen a few times. The genes are TRBV19 and TRBJ1-6; 9 bases line up with TRBD1. The CDR3 has 16 amino acids. Trimming cost V 8 bases and J 6 bases; bases outside gene matches: 11. CDR1 LNHDA and CDR2 SQIVND come from the germline V gene (reference sequence). The CDR3 loop reads CASCNLQGALNSPLHF. The CDR3 DNA follows: TGTGCCAGTTGTAATCTACAGGGGGCCCTTAATTCACCCCTCCACTTT.

The chain links TRBV6-2 or TRBV6-3 to TRBJ1-1; TRBD1 is a possible D gene (5 bases). Germline V gene data show CDR1 as MNHEY and CDR2 as SVGEGT. The CDR3 loop spans 15 amino acids. The germline V and J ends were trimmed by 3 bases and 6 bases, with 17 bases remaining between them. The CDR3 reads CASSYSPGTRAEAFF. In nucleotides, the CDR3 is TGTGCCAGCAGTTATAGTCCAGGGACTCGGGCTGAAGCTTTCTTT.

The chain links TRBV27 to TRBJ2-7; 10 positions match TRBD1. Germline-derived CDR1 and CDR2 are MNHEY and SMNVEV (reference sequence). V gave up 2 bases and J gave up 3 bases; unmatched junction bases: 13. This CDR3 has 18 residues. The CDR3, as DNA: TGTGCCAGCAGTTTAGTTGGGACAGGGGTAGGTGGGAGCTACGAGCAGTACTTC. It yields the protein CASSLVGTGVGGSYEQYF.

The chain links TRBV6-6 to TRBJ2-7, with D perhaps matching TRBD2 (5 bases). Germline V gene lookup returns CDR1 MNHNY and CDR2 SVGAGI (reference sequence). V was cut by 8 bases and J by 3 bases, with 14 bases left in between. The CDR3 consists of 13 residues. In DNA, the CDR3 is TGTGCCAGCGCATTACCCGGGGACTACGAGCAGTACTTC. Translating gives CASALPGDYEQYF.

This chain connects TRBV5-1 to TRBJ1-4, with 10 bases matching TRBD1. CDR1 and CDR2 (germline): SGHRS, YFSETQ. Trimming removed 5 bases from V and 0 bases from J; junction bases left unmatched: 4. The CDR3 has 16 residues. CDR3 sequence reads: CASRLGQGATNEKLFF. The DNA of the CDR3 is TGCGCCAGCAGACTTGGACAGGGGGCAACTAATGAAAAACTGTTTTTT.

The rearrangement uses TRBV3-1 (or the pseudogene TRBV3-2) and TRBJ2-5, with TRBD1 identical over 9 bases. CDR3 length: 21 amino acids. V gave up 0 bases and J gave up 5 bases; unmatched junction bases: 22. Germline V lookup: CDR1 LGHDT, CDR2 YNNKEL (reference sequence). The DNA of the CDR3 is TGTGCCAGCAGCCAAGATCACGAGTTTCTAGGACAGGGGCTTTTTGGGGAGACCCAGTACTTC. Residues: CASSQDHEFLGQGLFGETQYF.

V gene TRBV13 combines with J gene TRBJ2-7; TRBD2 might be the D (5 bases). The CDR3 has 15 amino acids. Germline CDR1 and CDR2: PRHDT and FYEKMQ (reference sequence). Trimming cost V 3 bases and J 0 bases, with 12 bases left between them. Written as DNA, the CDR3 is TGTGCCAGCAGCTTTGGGAGTTCCAGCTCCTACGAGCAGTACTTC. Its translation: CASSFGSSSSYEQYF.

This clone has more than one count but fewer than ten. The rearrangement joins TRBV27 to TRBJ1-4; D is uncertain. V was shortened by 5 bases and J by 3 bases, with 16 bases between the two germline ends. The CDR3 contains 16 residues. Germline V CDR1 and CDR2: MNHEY, SMNVEV (reference sequence). DNA of the CDR3: TGTGCCAGCAGTCTCGATTCATCGTGGCCTAATGAAAAACTGTTTTTT. Amino acids: CASSLDSSWPNEKLFF.